This TCR beta chain was recovered during a study of lymphopenia after photon versus proton radiotherapy. General study findings and limits: Oligoclonal CD8+ Temra expansion after nadir drove photon patients' diversity drop. Post-nadir TCR diversity decline inversely tracked overall survival among those who died. Only patients who died were analyzed for survival; proton advantage is unproven.

Measured with immunoSEQ multiplex PCR; TCRdb has only the in-frame clones, and not every one. The repertoire consists of around 160,000 clones, with 88% occurring once and the leading ten covering about 4.3%. This CDR3 is built from 17 residues. Deletions cut 2 bases from V and 1 base from J, with 18 bases between. Per the germline V gene, CDR1 is SGHTA and CDR2 is FQGNSA. Remarks on this clone: The antigen is not known.

Source: peripheral blood, taken from a patient treated with photon-based radiotherapy. The source of this sequence is a man aged 45-65 years with gastric cancer. The V call is TRBV7-2, the J call TRBJ2-7; D possibly uses TRBD1 or TRBD2 (5 bases each). The CDR3 region has the DNA TGTGCCAGCAGCTTAATTGTGTGGGGACGTCAGTCCTACGAGCAGTACTTC. This sequence encodes CASSLIVWGRQSYEQYF.